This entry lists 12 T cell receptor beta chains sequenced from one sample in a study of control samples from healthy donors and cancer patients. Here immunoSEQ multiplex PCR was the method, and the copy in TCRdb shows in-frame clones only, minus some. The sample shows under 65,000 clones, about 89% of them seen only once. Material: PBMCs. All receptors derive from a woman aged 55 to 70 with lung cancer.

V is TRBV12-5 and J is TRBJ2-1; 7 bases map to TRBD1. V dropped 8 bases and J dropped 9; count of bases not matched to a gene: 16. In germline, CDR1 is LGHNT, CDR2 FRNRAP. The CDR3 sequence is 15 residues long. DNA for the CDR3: TGTGCTAGTACGGGTCAGGGGGAAAGTCGCAGTGAGCAGTTCTTC. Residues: CASTGQGESRSEQFF.

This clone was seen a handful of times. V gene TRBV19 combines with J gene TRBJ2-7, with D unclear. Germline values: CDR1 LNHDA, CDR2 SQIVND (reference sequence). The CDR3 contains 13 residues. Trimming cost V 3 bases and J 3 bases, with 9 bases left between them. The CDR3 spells CASSIRNGYEQYF. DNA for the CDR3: TGTGCCAGTAGTATTCGGAACGGCTACGAGCAGTACTTC.

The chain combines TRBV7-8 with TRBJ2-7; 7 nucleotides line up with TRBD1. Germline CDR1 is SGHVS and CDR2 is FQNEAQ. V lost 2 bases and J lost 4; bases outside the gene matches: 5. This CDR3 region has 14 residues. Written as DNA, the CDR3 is TGTGCCAGCAGCTTAACGCAGGGGGAGTACGAGCAGTACTTC. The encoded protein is CASSLTQGEYEQYF.

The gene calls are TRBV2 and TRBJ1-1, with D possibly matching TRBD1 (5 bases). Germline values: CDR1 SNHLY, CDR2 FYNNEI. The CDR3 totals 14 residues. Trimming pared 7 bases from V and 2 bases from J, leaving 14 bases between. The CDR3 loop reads CASTTRDGNTEAFF. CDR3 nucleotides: TGTGCCAGCACTACCCGGGACGGCAACACTGAAGCTTTCTTT. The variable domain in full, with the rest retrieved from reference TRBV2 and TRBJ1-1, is EPEVTQTPSHQVTQMGQEVILRCVPISNHLYFYWYRQILGQKVEFLVSFYNNEISEKSEIFDDQFSVERPDGSNFTLKIRSTKLEDSAMYFCASTTRDGNTEAFFGQGTRLTVV.

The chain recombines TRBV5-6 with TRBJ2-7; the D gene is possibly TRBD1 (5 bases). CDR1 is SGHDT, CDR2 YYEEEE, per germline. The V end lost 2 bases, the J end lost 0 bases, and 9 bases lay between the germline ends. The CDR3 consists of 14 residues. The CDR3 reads CASSLQVYSYEQYF. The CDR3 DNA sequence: TGTGCCAGCAGCTTACAGGTGTACTCCTACGAGCAGTACTTC.

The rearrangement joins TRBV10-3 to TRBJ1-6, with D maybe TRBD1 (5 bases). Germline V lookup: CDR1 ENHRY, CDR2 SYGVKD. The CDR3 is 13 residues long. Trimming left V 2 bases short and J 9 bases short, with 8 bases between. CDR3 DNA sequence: TGTGCCATCAGTGAGCGGGGCGGTTCACCCCTCCACTTT. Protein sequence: CAISERGGSPLHF.

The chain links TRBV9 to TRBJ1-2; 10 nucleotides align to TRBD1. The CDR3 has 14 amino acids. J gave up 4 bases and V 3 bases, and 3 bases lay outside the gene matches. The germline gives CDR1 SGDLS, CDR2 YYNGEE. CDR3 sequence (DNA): TGTGCCAGCAGCGGACAGGGGGCTCGCTATGGCTACACCTTC. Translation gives CASSGQGARYGYTF.

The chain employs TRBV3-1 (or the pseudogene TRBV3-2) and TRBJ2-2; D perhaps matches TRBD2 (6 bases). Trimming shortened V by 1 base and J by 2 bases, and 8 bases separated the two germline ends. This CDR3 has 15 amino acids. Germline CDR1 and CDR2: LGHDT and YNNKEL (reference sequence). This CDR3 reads CASSQAGDNTGELFF. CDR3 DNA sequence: TGTGCCAGCAGCCAAGCGGGGGACAACACCGGGGAGCTGTTTTTT.

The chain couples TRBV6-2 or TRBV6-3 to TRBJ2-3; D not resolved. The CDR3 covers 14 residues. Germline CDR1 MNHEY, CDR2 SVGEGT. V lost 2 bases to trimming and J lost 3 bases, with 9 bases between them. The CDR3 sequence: CASSYLGATDTQYF. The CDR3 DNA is TGTGCCAGCAGTTACCTAGGTGCAACAGATACGCAGTATTTT.

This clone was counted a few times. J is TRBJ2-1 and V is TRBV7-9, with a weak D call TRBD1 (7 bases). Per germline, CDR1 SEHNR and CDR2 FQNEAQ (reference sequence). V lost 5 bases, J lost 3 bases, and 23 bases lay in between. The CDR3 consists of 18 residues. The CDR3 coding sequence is TGTGCCAGCAGCCCAAAGGTCAGACAGGGAGGTTTCTACAATGAGCAGTTCTTC. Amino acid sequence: CASSPKVRQGGFYNEQFF.

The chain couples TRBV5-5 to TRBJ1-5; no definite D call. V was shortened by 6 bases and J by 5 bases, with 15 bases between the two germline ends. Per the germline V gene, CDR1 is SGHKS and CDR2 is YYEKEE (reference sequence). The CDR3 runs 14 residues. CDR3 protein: CASTQRLGDQPQHF. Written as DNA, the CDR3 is TGTGCCAGCACTCAAAGACTCGGGGATCAGCCCCAGCATTTT.

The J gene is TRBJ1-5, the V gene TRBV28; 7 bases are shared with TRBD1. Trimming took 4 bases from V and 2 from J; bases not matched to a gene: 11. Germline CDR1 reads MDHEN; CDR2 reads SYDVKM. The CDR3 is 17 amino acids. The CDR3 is CASSWGRGNFGNQPQHF. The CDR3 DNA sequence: TGTGCCAGCAGTTGGGGCAGGGGGAATTTCGGCAATCAGCCCCAGCATTTT.